The 23 T cell receptor beta chains in this list originate from one sample, sequenced in a study of cytomegalovirus exposure and HLA in healthy donors (TCRdb year 2017). Library preparation employed the immunoSEQ multiplex PCR assay. For the multiplex PCR, a mixture combining 60 forward primers for TCR Vbeta segments and 13 reverse primers for TCR Jbeta segments was used. In TCRdb, the immuneACCESS table is reduced to in-frame sequences with V and J assigned. These tables do not hold every clone; where another copy was compared, an unresolved V gene accounts for under half, and the others remain unexplained. The table kept for this sample lists approximately 110,000 clones. 3.7% of the sample comes from the top ten. The sequenced material came from PBMCs. Source of these receptors: a man under 40 in good health and CMV-seronegative.

This chain links TRBV28 with TRBJ1-1; no clear D. The germline V gene has CDR1 MDHEN and CDR2 SYDVKM. With 3 bases removed from V and 4 bases from J, the gap between germline ends came to 6 bases. This CDR3 comprises 12 residues. DNA for the CDR3: TGTGCCAGCAGTTTTCTCGGCACTGAAGCTTTCTTT. Translation gives CASSFLGTEAFF. Variable domain in full (rest from reference TRBV28 and TRBJ1-1): DVKVTQSSRYLVKRTGEKVFLECVQDMDHENMFWYRQDPGLGLRLIYFSYDVKMKEKGDIPEGYSVSREKKERFSLILESASTNQTSMYLCASSFLGTEAFFGQGTRLTVV.

The gene calls are TRBV6-5 and TRBJ1-2, with D possibly TRBD1 on 5 matching bases. The CDR3 is 14 amino acids. V was pared by 4 bases and J by 6 bases, with 15 bases between. Germline V CDR1 and CDR2: MNHEY, SVGAGI. Here the CDR3 reads CASSSDKGSNGYTF. The CDR3 region has the DNA TGTGCCAGCAGTTCGGACAAGGGTAGCAATGGCTACACCTTC.

V gene TRBV9 combines with J gene TRBJ1-2, with D tentatively TRBD1 (5 bases). Germline CDR1 is SGDLS and CDR2 is YYNGEE. This CDR3 spans 13 amino acids. Deletions cut 1 base from V and 2 bases from J, with 6 bases between. Here the CDR3 DNA reads TGTGCCAGCAGCGTACGACAGAACTATGGCTACACCTTC. It codes for CASSVRQNYGYTF.

V and J are TRBV7-2 and TRBJ2-3; D perhaps matches TRBD2 (5 bases). Trimming removed 8 bases at V and 0 bases at J, with 12 bases between. CDR1 and CDR2 from the germline V gene are SGHTA and FQGNSA. This CDR3 region has 14 residues. CDR3 coding DNA: TGTGCCAGCGGCCCACGGGGAAGCACAGATACGCAGTATTTT. Translating it yields CASGPRGSTDTQYF.

The chain combines TRBV5-4 with TRBJ2-5; 7 bases line up with TRBD1. This CDR3 is 14 amino acids long. CDR1 SGHNT and CDR2 YYREEE come from the germline V gene (reference sequence). The V and J ends lost 4 bases and 4 bases, in that order; junction bases with no gene match: 7. CDR3 sequence: CASSRDRPGETQYF. CDR3 sequence (DNA): TGTGCCAGCAGCCGGGACAGACCCGGAGAGACCCAGTACTTC.

The chain employs TRBV28 and TRBJ1-5; D call uncertain. This CDR3 has 14 residues. V lost 1 base and J lost 0, with 4 bases in between. Germline lookup yields CDR1 MDHEN and CDR2 SYDVKM. The CDR3 here is CASSLFSSNQPQHF. The CDR3, as DNA: TGTGCCAGCAGTTTATTCTCTAGCAATCAGCCCCAGCATTTT.

The gene calls are TRBV4-2 and TRBJ2-5; 8 bases fit TRBD1. Germline values: CDR1 LGHNA, CDR2 YNFKEQ. With V trimmed by 2 bases and J by 5 bases, 4 bases remained unmatched. This CDR3 has 14 residues. This CDR3 reads CASSQRTGPETQYF. Written as DNA, the CDR3 is TGTGCCAGCAGCCAAAGGACAGGGCCGGAGACCCAGTACTTC.

The chain carries TRBV5-6 and TRBJ2-3; no clear D. This CDR3 spans 13 amino acids. Germline V gene data show CDR1 as SGHDT and CDR2 as YYEEEE. V lost 4 bases to trimming and J lost 4 bases, with 10 bases between them. The CDR3 protein is CASSSQASDTQYF. The CDR3 bases are TGTGCCAGCAGCAGCCAGGCGTCAGATACGCAGTATTTT.

The genes are TRBV7-2 and TRBJ2-5; tentative D call: TRBD1 (5 bases). CDR1 is SGHTA, CDR2 FQGNSA, per germline. V was clipped by 0 bases and J by 2 bases, with 10 bases between them. This CDR3 contains 15 residues. The DNA for the CDR3 is TGTGCCAGCAGCTTAGCCTTTGCAGGGCAAGAGACCCAGTACTTC. It codes for CASSLAFAGQETQYF.

V and J are TRBV5-1 and TRBJ2-5; D is ambiguous. The CDR3 has 14 amino acids. Germline V gene sequence: CDR1 SGHRS, CDR2 YFSETQ. V lost 0 bases and J 0 bases, leaving 6 bases between the germline ends. CDR3 sequence reads: CASSLGLDQETQYF. CDR3 coding DNA: TGCGCCAGCAGCTTGGGATTAGACCAAGAGACCCAGTACTTC.

The genes are TRBV2 and TRBJ2-5, with 9 bases matching TRBD1. The J call could be wrong; TRBJ2-7 is a better fit for the DNA end. Looked up from germline, CDR1 is SNHLY and CDR2 is FYNNEI. The CDR3 spans 15 residues. CDR3 sequence: CASSGPGTGRYEQYF. CDR3 DNA: TGTGCCAGCAGTGGACCCGGGACAGGGCGATACGAGCAGTACTTC.

This chain joins TRBV4-3 and TRBJ2-6; no firm D call. This CDR3 contains 15 residues. V was trimmed by 1 base and J by 4 bases, leaving 8 bases between them. Per the germline V gene, CDR1 is LGHNA and CDR2 is YSLEER. The CDR3 nucleotides are TGCGCCAGCAGCCAAGGGGCAGGCGGGGCCAACGTCCTGACTTTC. This translates into CASSQGAGGANVLTF.

The genes are TRBV10-3 and TRBJ2-3, with a weak D call TRBD1 (6 bases). The ends were cut back, 7 bases at V and 2 bases at J, with 13 bases in the middle. Germline V gene lookup returns CDR1 ENHRY and CDR2 SYGVKD. This CDR3 has 14 residues. CDR3 in DNA: TGTGCCATCACCCCGGACAGCATCACAGATACGCAGTATTTT. Protein: CAITPDSITDTQYF.

CDR3 sequence (DNA): TGTGCCAGCAGTTTTGGCTCCGACAGGGTCTCCCGGGAGACCCAGTACTTC. The encoded protein is CASSFGSDRVSRETQYF. The chain is built from TRBV27 and TRBJ2-5, with 7 bases that match TRBD1. The CDR3 spans 17 residues. With 3 bases clipped from V and 5 bases from J, the junction kept 15 bases outside the gene matches. Germline CDR1 and CDR2: MNHEY and SMNVEV (reference sequence).

The CDR3 DNA reads TGTGCCAGCAGCTTTGGACAGGAAGATACGCAGTATTTT. Translation gives CASSFGQEDTQYF. The chain is built from TRBV13 and TRBJ2-3; TRBD1 matches 7 bases. CDR3 length: 13 amino acids. CDR1 is PRHDT and CDR2 is FYEKMQ in the germline V gene (reference sequence). The ends lost 3 bases at V and 5 bases at J; junction bases unmatched: 2.

This chain uses TRBV7-9 with TRBJ2-5, with 9 bases identical to TRBD1. This CDR3 has 16 amino acids. Germline V gene sequence: CDR1 SEHNR, CDR2 FQNEAQ (reference sequence). Losses at the gene ends were 4 bases for V and 4 bases for J; bases not matched to a gene: 10. Here the CDR3 reads CASSSTGGAWGETQYF. For the CDR3, the DNA is TGTGCCAGCAGCTCCACAGGGGGCGCATGGGGAGAGACCCAGTACTTC.

The V call is TRBV13, the J call TRBJ2-7, with D maybe TRBD1 (5 bases). The CDR3 spans 13 residues. Between the trimmed V and J ends, which lost 4 bases and 3 bases, there was a span of 10 bases. The germline V gene has CDR1 PRHDT and CDR2 FYEKMQ (reference sequence). CDR3 sequence (DNA): TGTGCCAGCAGCTCCAGGGTTCGCTACGAGCAGTACTTC. This gives the protein CASSSRVRYEQYF.

Points on this clone: Relative to the germline gene, one junction end is altered; a read error may explain this. Other DNA variants within this sample encode the same CDR3. The CDR3 is CASSPGGASTGELFF. As DNA, the CDR3 is TGCGCCAGCAGCCCCGGGGGGGCTAGCACCGGGGAGCTGTTTTTT. The gene calls are TRBV7-9 and TRBJ2-2; TRBD2 matches 8 bases. The CDR3 runs to 15 residues. Germline V gene sequence: CDR1 SEHNR, CDR2 FQNEAQ (reference sequence).

The chain has TRBV6-4 and TRBJ2-1; 7 bases map to TRBD2. V lost 4 bases, J lost 5 bases, and 5 bases stayed unmatched. The CDR3 runs 14 residues. Germline V gene data show CDR1 as MRHNA and CDR2 as SNTAGT. The CDR3 spells CASSAAGTNNEQFF. The CDR3 coding sequence is TGTGCCAGCAGTGCAGCGGGGACGAACAATGAGCAGTTCTTC.

This chain links TRBV5-1 with TRBJ2-7; TRBD1 might be the D (6 bases). This CDR3 has 15 residues. CDR1 and CDR2 from the germline V gene are SGHRS and YFSETQ. The germline V and J ends were trimmed by 0 bases and 2 bases, with 12 bases remaining between them. The CDR3 coding sequence is TGCGCCAGCAGCTTGGGTACAGGGCCAGCCTACGAGCAGTACTTC. Translating gives CASSLGTGPAYEQYF.

The chain combines TRBV5-1 with TRBJ1-1, with D unresolved. V dropped 4 bases and J dropped 1 base, with 11 bases sitting between them. This CDR3 has 14 amino acids. CDR1 and CDR2 (germline): SGHRS, YFSETQ. CDR3 coding DNA: TGCGCCAGCAGCGAGAGGGTCGGGAACACTGAAGCTTTCTTT. This codes for CASSERVGNTEAFF.

The V and J genes are TRBV30 and TRBJ2-3; 7 positions match TRBD1. V lost 6 bases, J lost 0 bases, and 12 bases stayed unmatched. The germline CDR1 and CDR2 sequences are GTSNPN and SVGIG (reference sequence). The CDR3 consists of 16 residues. CDR3 in amino acids: CACETGTKRSTDTQYF. The CDR3 coding sequence is TGTGCCTGCGAGACAGGGACGAAGAGGAGCACAGATACGCAGTATTTT.

The chain is built from TRBV28 and TRBJ2-5; 9 bases fit TRBD1. This CDR3 spans 15 amino acids. The germline V gene has CDR1 MDHEN and CDR2 SYDVKM. The ends lost 3 bases at V and 5 bases at J; junction bases unmatched: 7. The CDR3 sequence: CASSLSGTGLETQYF. In DNA form, the CDR3 reads TGTGCCAGCAGTTTGTCCGGGACAGGGCTGGAGACCCAGTACTTC.